The text below deals with one TCR beta chain. Its antigen is as yet unknown. This sample was taken from a study of beta chain features in type 1 diabetes. Study conclusions and caveats: A closer apparent resemblance between naive, central memory and Treg TCRB repertoires was seen in patients than in healthy donors. In type 1 diabetes patients, VDJ junctions had fewer insertions; deletions at these junctions were more frequent. There was no resolution here of whether HLA type influences TCRB rearrangement.

The CDR3 is 16 residues long. V was clipped by 0 bases and J by 4 bases; unmatched bases: 9. Germline values: CDR1 KGHSH, CDR2 LQKENI. Isolated RNA was reverse transcribed in full, so expressed TCRB transcripts were sequenced. Measured with immunoSEQ multiplex PCR; TCRdb has only the in-frame clones, and not every one. The sample has approximately 110,000 clones, 40% seen once. Cells sorted by CD45RO/CCR7/CD25/CD127/CD95/CD27 comprised CD4+ naive, central memory, regulatory and stem cell-like memory cells. Sequenced input: stem cell memory CD4+ T cells from blood. This receptor was identified in a woman aged 18-29 years in good health. V gene TRBV18 combines with J gene TRBJ2-7; 7 nucleotides match TRBD2. This CDR3 reads CASSPPSQGGSYEQYF. In nucleotides, the CDR3 is TGTGCCAGCTCACCACCGTCTCAGGGAGGGTCATACGAGCAGTACTTC.